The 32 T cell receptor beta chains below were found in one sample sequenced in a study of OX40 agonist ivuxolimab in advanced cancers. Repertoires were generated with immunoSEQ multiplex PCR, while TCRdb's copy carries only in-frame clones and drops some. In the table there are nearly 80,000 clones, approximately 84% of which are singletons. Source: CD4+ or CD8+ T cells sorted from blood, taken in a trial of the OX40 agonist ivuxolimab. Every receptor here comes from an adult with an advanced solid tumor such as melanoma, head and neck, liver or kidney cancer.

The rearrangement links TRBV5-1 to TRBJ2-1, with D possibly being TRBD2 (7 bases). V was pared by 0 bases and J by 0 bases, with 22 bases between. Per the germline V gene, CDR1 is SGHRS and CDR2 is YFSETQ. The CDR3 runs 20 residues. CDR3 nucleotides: TGCGCCAGCAGCTTGGTGGGCGGGGGCTCGACCCTACCCTCCTACAATGAGCAGTTCTTC. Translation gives CASSLVGGGSTLPSYNEQFF.

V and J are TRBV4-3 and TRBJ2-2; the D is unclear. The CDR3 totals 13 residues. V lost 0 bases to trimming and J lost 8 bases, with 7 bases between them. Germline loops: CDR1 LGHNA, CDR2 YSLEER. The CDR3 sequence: CASSQDPRGELFF. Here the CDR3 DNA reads TGCGCCAGCAGCCAAGATCCTCGTGGGGAGCTGTTTTTT.

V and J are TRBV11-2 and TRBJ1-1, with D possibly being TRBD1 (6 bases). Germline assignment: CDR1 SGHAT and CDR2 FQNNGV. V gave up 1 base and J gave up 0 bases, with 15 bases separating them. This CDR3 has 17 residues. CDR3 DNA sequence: TGTGCCAGCAGCTTAGCCAGCCATCGGACAGTGAACACTGAAGCTTTCTTT. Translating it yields CASSLASHRTVNTEAFF.

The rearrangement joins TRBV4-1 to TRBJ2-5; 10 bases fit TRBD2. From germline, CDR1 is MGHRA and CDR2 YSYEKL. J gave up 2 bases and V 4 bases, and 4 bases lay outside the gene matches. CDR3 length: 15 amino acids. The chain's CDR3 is CASSPRTSGQETQYF. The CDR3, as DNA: TGCGCCAGCAGCCCGAGGACTAGCGGTCAAGAGACCCAGTACTTC.

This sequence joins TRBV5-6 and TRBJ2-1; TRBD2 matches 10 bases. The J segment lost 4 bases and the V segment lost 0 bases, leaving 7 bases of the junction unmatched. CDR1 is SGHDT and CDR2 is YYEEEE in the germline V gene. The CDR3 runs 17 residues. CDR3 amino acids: CASSLEASGRDYNEQFF. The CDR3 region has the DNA TGTGCCAGCAGCTTGGAGGCTAGCGGGAGAGATTACAATGAGCAGTTCTTC.

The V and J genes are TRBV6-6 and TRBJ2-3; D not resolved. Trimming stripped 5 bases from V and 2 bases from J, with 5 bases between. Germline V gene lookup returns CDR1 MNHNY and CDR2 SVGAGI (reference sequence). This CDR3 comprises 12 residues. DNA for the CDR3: TGTGCCAGCAGTCTTTACACAGATACGCAGTATTTT. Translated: CASSLYTDTQYF.

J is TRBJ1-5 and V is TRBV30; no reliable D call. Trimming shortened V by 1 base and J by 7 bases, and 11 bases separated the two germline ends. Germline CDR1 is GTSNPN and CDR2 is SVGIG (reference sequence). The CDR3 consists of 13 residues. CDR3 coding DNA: TGTGCCTGGAGTGGGAAGGGAGGGCAGCCCCAGCATTTT. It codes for CAWSGKGGQPQHF.

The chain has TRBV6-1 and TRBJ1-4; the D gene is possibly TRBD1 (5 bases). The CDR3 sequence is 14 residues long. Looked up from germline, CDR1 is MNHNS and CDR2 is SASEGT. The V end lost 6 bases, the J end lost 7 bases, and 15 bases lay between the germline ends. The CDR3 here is CASSTPGKVEKLFF. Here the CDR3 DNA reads TGTGCCAGCAGCACGCCAGGGAAGGTTGAAAAACTGTTTTTT.

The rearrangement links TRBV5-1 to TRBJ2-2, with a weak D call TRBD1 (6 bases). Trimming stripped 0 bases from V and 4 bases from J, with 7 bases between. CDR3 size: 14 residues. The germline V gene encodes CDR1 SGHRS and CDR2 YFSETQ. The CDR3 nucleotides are TGCGCCAGCAGCTTGGACAGGGTCACCGGGGAGCTGTTTTTT. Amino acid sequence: CASSLDRVTGELFF.

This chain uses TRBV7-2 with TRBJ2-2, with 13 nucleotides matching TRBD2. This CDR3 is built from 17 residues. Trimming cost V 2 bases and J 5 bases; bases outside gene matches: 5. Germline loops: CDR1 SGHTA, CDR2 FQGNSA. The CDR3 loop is CASSLPRTSGSTGELFF. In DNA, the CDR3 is TGTGCCAGCAGCTTACCCCGGACTAGCGGGAGTACCGGGGAGCTGTTTTTT.

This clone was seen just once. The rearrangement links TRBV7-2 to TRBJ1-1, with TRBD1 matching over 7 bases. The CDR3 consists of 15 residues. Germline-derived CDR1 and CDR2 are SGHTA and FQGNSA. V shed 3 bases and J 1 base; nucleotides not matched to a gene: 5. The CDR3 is CASSLAGGGNTEAFF. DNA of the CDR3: TGTGCCAGCAGCTTGGCAGGGGGAGGGAACACTGAAGCTTTCTTT.

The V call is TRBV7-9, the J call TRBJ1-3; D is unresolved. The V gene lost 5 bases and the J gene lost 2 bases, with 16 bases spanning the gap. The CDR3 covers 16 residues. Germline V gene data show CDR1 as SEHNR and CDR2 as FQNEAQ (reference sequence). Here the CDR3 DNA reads TGTGCCAGCAGCCCTAGGAATCAGTTAACTGGAAACACCATATATTTT. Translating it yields CASSPRNQLTGNTIYF.

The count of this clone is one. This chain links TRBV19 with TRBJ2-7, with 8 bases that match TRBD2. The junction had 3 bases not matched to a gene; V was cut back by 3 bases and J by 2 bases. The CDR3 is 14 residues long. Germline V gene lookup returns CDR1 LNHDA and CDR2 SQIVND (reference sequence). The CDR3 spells CASSIRRGAYEQYF. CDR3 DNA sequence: TGTGCCAGTAGTATCCGGCGGGGGGCCTACGAGCAGTACTTC.

The CDR3 spells CSVGGTSGSSYNEQFF. CDR3 DNA sequence: TGCAGCGTAGGAGGGACTAGCGGGAGCTCCTACAATGAGCAGTTCTTC. V is TRBV29-1 and J is TRBJ2-1; 14 nucleotides match TRBD2. J was trimmed by 0 bases and V by 6 bases; bases with no gene match: 4. CDR1 and CDR2 (germline): SQVTM, ANQGSEA. The CDR3 has 16 amino acids.

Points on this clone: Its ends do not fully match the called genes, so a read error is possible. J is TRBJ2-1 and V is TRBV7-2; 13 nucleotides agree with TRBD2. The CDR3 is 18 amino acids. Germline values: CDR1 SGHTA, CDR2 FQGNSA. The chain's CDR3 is CASTLWTSGSFSYNEQFF. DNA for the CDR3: TGTGCCAGCACCTTATGGACTAGCGGGAGTTTCTCCTACAATGAGCAGTTCTTC.

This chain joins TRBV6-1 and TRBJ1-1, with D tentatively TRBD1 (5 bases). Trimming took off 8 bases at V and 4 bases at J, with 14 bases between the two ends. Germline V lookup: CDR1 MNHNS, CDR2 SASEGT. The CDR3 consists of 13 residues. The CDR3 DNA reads TGTGCCAGCGTCTTTGCGGGGGGCACTGAAGCTTTCTTT. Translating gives CASVFAGGTEAFF.

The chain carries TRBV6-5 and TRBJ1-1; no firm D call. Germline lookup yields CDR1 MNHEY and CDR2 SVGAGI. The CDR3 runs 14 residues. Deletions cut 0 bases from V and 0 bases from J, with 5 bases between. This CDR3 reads CASSYSNVNTEAFF. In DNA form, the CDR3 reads TGTGCCAGCAGTTACTCGAACGTGAACACTGAAGCTTTCTTT.

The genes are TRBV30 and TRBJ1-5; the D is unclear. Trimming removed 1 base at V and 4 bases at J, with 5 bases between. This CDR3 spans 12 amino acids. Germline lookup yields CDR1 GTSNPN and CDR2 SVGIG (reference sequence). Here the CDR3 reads CAWSGGNQPQHF. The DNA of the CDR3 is TGTGCCTGGAGTGGGGGAAATCAGCCCCAGCATTTT.

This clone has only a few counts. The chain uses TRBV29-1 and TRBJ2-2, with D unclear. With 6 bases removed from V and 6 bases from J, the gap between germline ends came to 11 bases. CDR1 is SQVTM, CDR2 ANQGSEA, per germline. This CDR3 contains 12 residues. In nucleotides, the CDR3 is TGCAGCGTCATCGACACGTCCGGGGAGCTGTTTTTT. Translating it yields CSVIDTSGELFF.

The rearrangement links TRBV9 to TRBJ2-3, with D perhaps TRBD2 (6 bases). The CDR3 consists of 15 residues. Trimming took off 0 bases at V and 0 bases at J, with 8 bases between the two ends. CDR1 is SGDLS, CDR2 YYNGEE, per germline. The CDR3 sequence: CASSVAAGSTDTQYF. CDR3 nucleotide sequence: TGTGCCAGCAGCGTAGCGGCGGGAAGCACAGATACGCAGTATTTT.

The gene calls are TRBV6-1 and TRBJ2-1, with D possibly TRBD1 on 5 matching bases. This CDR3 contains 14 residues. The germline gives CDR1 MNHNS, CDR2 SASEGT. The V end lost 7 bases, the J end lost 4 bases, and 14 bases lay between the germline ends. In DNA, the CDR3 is TGTGCCAGCACAGAGTCAGGGCAGTACAATGAGCAGTTCTTC. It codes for CASTESGQYNEQFF.

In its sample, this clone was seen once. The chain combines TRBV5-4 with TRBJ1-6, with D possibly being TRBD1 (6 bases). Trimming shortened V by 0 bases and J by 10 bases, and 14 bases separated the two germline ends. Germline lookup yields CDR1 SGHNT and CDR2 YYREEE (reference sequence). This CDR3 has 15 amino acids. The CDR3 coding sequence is TGTGCCAGCAGCTTGGACGGCAGGGGAGAGTCACCCCTCCACTTT. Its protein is CASSLDGRGESPLHF. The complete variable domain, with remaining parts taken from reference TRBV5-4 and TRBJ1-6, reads ETGVTQSPTHLIKTRGQQVTLRCSSQSGHNTVSWYQQALGQGPQFIFQYYREEENGRGNFPPRFSGLQFPNYSSELNVNALELDDSALYLCASSLDGRGESPLHFGNGTRLTVT.

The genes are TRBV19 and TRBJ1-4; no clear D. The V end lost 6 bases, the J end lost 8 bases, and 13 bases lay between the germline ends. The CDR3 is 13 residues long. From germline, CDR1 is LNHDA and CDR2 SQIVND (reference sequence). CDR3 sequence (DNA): TGTGCCAGTAGCAAAAGGGTGGGAGAAAAACTGTTTTTT. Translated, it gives CASSKRVGEKLFF.

This CDR3 reads CASSLGQADNTEAFF. As DNA, the CDR3 is TGTGCCAGCAGTCTAGGACAGGCGGATAACACTGAAGCTTTCTTT. V gene TRBV6-4 combines with J gene TRBJ1-1; the match to TRBD1 covers 7 bases. V lost 5 bases, J lost 2 bases, and 8 bases stayed unmatched. Per the germline V gene, CDR1 is MRHNA and CDR2 is SNTAGT. The CDR3 spans 15 residues.

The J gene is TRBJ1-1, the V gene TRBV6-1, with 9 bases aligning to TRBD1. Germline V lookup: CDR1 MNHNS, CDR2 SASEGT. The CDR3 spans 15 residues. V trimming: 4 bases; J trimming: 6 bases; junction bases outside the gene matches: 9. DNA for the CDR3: TGTGCCAGCAGTGGGCGGACAGGGGAAGGGGCTGAAGCTTTCTTT. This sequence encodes CASSGRTGEGAEAFF.

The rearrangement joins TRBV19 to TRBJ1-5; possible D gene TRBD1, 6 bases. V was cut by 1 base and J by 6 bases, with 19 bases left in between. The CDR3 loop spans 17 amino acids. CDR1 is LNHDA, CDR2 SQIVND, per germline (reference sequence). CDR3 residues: CASSIGGGEGIFQPQHF. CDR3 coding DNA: TGTGCCAGTAGTATAGGAGGGGGGGAGGGGATTTTTCAGCCCCAGCATTTT.

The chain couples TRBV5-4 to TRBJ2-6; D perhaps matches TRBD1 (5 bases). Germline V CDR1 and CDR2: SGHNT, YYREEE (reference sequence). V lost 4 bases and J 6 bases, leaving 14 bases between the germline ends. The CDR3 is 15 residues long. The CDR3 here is CASSRTLSPANVLTF. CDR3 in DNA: TGTGCCAGCAGCCGGACATTGTCCCCGGCCAACGTCCTGACTTTC.

CDR3 sequence: CASSLDTGFNTEAFF. CDR3 DNA sequence: TGTGCCAGCAGCTTAGATACCGGTTTTAACACTGAAGCTTTCTTT. The chain has TRBV11-3 and TRBJ1-1; D gene unclear. This CDR3 is 15 amino acids long. Trimming shortened V by 0 bases and J by 2 bases, and 10 bases separated the two germline ends. The germline V gene has CDR1 SGHNT and CDR2 YENEEA.

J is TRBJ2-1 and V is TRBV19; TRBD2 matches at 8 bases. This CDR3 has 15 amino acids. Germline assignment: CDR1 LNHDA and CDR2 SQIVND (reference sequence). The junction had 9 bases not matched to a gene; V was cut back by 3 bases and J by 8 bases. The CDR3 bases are TGTGCCAGTAGTATCCGGGAGGGCCGAGGGGATGAGCAGTTCTTC. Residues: CASSIREGRGDEQFF. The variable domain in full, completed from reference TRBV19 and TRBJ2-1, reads DGGITQSPKYLFRKEGQNVTLSCEQNLNHDAMYWYRQDPGQGLRLIYYSQIVNDFQKGDIAEGYSVSREKKESFPLTVTSAQKNPTAFYLCASSIREGRGDEQFFGPGTRLTVL.

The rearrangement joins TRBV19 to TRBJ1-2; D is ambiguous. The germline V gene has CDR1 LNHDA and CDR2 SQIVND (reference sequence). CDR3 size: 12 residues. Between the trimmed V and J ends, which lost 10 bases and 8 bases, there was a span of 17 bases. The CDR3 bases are TGTGCCACCCATAGGAGGAATCGAGGCTACACCTTC. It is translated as CATHRRNRGYTF.

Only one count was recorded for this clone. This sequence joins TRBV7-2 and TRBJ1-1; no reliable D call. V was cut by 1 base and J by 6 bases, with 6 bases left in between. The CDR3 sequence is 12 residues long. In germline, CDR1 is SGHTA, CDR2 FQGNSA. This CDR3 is CASSLGGAEAFF. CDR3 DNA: TGTGCCAGCAGCTTAGGAGGAGCTGAAGCTTTCTTT.

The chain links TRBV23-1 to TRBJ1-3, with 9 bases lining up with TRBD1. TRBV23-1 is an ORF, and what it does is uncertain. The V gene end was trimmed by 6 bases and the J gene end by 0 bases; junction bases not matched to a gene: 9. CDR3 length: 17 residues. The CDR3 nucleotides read TGCGCCAGCAGGATAACAACAGGGGGCTTCTCTGGAAACACCATATATTTT. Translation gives CASRITTGGFSGNTIYF.